A selection of T cell receptor beta chains follows, all from one sample in a study of blood T cell repertoires in COVID-19. Measured with immunoSEQ multiplex PCR; TCRdb has only the in-frame clones, and not every one. Altogether fewer than 200,000 clones are present, around four fifths being singletons, with the ten largest covering approximately 4.4%. The sample comprised PBMCs or T cells enriched from blood (not recorded which). The receptors were sampled from a woman between 45 and 60 years old who had recovered from COVID-19. The CDR3 runs from the conserved cysteine through the conserved F or W. Fields, in order: clone size, V gene, J gene, D gene, CDR3 protein, CDR3 DNA. D genes are given only for firm matches. Rows may omit the clone size; those that give it use once, few, many or a size class.

clone size: NA
V gene: TRBV9
J gene: TRBJ2-1
D gene: NA
CDR3 protein: CASSVATGSGNEQFF
CDR3 DNA: TGTGCCAGCAGCGTAGCTACCGGCAGCGGGAATGAGCAGTTCTTC

clone size: NA
V gene: TRBV5-1
J gene: TRBJ1-1
D gene: TRBD1
CDR3 protein: CASSRQGAAVTEAFF
CDR3 DNA: TGCGCCAGCAGCCGACAGGGGGCAGCGGTCACTGAAGCTTTCTTT

clone size: NA
V gene: TRBV28
J gene: TRBJ1-5
D gene: NA
CDR3 protein: CASSLSPGAGNQPQHF
CDR3 DNA: TGTGCCAGCAGCCTAAGCCCTGGGGCAGGCAATCAGCCCCAGCATTTT

clone size: few
V gene: TRBV6-2/TRBV6-3
J gene: TRBJ1-1
D gene: NA
CDR3 protein: CASSPSLNTEAFF
CDR3 DNA: TGTGCCAGCAGTCCGAGTTTGAACACTGAAGCTTTCTTT

clone size: few
V gene: TRBV5-4
J gene: TRBJ2-5
D gene: NA
CDR3 protein: CASSLGFGLGAGETQYF
CDR3 DNA: TGTGCCAGCAGCTTGGGATTTGGTTTGGGGGCCGGGGAGACCCAGTACTTC

clone size: NA
V gene: TRBV5-1
J gene: TRBJ1-4
D gene: NA
CDR3 protein: CASSLVQLATNEKLFF
CDR3 DNA: TGCGCCAGCAGCTTGGTTCAGTTGGCAACTAATGAAAAACTGTTTTTT

clone size: NA
V gene: TRBV25-1
J gene: TRBJ1-5
D gene: NA
CDR3 protein: CASSERRGGNQPQHF
CDR3 DNA: TGTGCCAGCAGTGAACGGCGGGGGGGGAATCAGCCCCAGCATTTT

clone size: NA
V gene: TRBV5-4
J gene: TRBJ1-3
D gene: NA
CDR3 protein: CASSLENGAGNTIYF
CDR3 DNA: TGTGCCAGCAGCTTAGAGAACGGAGCTGGAAACACCATATATTTT

clone size: few
V gene: TRBV3-1/TRBV3-2
J gene: TRBJ2-3
D gene: NA
CDR3 protein: CASSHRETDTQYF
CDR3 DNA: TGTGCCAGCAGCCACCGGGAGACGGATACGCAGTATTTT

clone size: NA
V gene: TRBV28
J gene: TRBJ1-2
D gene: NA
CDR3 protein: CASRGLGYTF
CDR3 DNA: TGTGCCAGCAGGGGACTCGGCTACACCTTC

clone size: few
V gene: TRBV2
J gene: TRBJ1-2
D gene: NA
CDR3 protein: CASSPQYGYTF
CDR3 DNA: TGTGCCAGCAGTCCCCAATATGGCTACACCTTC

clone size: NA
V gene: TRBV11-3
J gene: TRBJ1-1
D gene: NA
CDR3 protein: CASSFSRGTEAFF
CDR3 DNA: TGTGCCAGCAGCTTCTCCAGGGGCACTGAAGCTTTCTTT

clone size: NA
V gene: TRBV7-8
J gene: TRBJ2-5
D gene: TRBD2
CDR3 protein: CASSRGLAGQETQYF
CDR3 DNA: TGTGCCAGCAGCCGAGGACTAGCGGGGCAAGAGACCCAGTACTTC

clone size: NA
V gene: TRBV2
J gene: TRBJ2-5
D gene: NA
CDR3 protein: CASGGAIGETQYF
CDR3 DNA: TGTGCCAGCGGGGGGGCCATCGGGGAGACCCAGTACTTC

clone size: NA
V gene: TRBV6-2/TRBV6-3
J gene: TRBJ1-2
D gene: NA
CDR3 protein: CASSIDSVGGYTF
CDR3 DNA: TGTGCCAGCAGTATCGACAGCGTGGGGGGCTACACCTTC

clone size: NA
V gene: TRBV2
J gene: TRBJ1-5
D gene: TRBD1
CDR3 protein: CASSEQGVGQPQHF
CDR3 DNA: TGTGCCAGCAGTGAACAGGGGGTCGGACAGCCCCAGCATTTT

clone size: once
V gene: TRBV10-2
J gene: TRBJ1-3
D gene: TRBD1
CDR3 protein: CASQAGGSGNTIYF
CDR3 DNA: TGCGCCAGCCAAGCAGGGGGCTCTGGAAACACCATATATTTT

clone size: NA
V gene: TRBV7-8
J gene: TRBJ1-2
D gene: NA
CDR3 protein: CASSPRGGTTIRGYTF
CDR3 DNA: TGTGCCAGCAGCCCCCGGGGGGGGACGACAATAAGGGGCTACACCTTC

clone size: NA
V gene: TRBV11-2
J gene: TRBJ2-2
D gene: TRBD2
CDR3 protein: CASSFFVAGATGELFF
CDR3 DNA: TGTGCCAGCAGCTTCTTTGTAGCGGGAGCCACCGGGGAGCTGTTTTTT

clone size: NA
V gene: TRBV11-1
J gene: TRBJ2-2
D gene: NA
CDR3 protein: CASTINTGELFF
CDR3 DNA: TGTGCCAGCACCATCAACACCGGGGAGCTGTTTTTT

clone size: NA
V gene: TRBV18
J gene: TRBJ2-1
D gene: NA
CDR3 protein: CASSPPQGGPYNEQFF
CDR3 DNA: TGTGCCAGCTCACCACCGCAGGGGGGCCCCTACAATGAGCAGTTCTTC

clone size: NA
V gene: TRBV19
J gene: TRBJ1-1
D gene: TRBD1
CDR3 protein: CASSPTGAVNTEAFF
CDR3 DNA: TGTGCCAGTAGTCCGACAGGGGCGGTCAACACTGAAGCTTTCTTT

clone size: NA
V gene: TRBV11-2
J gene: TRBJ1-4
D gene: NA
CDR3 protein: CASSLGGEKLFF
CDR3 DNA: TGTGCCAGCAGCTTAGGAGGAGAAAAACTGTTTTTT

clone size: NA
V gene: TRBV7-9
J gene: TRBJ1-2
D gene: NA
CDR3 protein: CASSWRGENYGYTF
CDR3 DNA: TGTGCCAGCAGCTGGAGGGGAGAGAACTATGGCTACACCTTC